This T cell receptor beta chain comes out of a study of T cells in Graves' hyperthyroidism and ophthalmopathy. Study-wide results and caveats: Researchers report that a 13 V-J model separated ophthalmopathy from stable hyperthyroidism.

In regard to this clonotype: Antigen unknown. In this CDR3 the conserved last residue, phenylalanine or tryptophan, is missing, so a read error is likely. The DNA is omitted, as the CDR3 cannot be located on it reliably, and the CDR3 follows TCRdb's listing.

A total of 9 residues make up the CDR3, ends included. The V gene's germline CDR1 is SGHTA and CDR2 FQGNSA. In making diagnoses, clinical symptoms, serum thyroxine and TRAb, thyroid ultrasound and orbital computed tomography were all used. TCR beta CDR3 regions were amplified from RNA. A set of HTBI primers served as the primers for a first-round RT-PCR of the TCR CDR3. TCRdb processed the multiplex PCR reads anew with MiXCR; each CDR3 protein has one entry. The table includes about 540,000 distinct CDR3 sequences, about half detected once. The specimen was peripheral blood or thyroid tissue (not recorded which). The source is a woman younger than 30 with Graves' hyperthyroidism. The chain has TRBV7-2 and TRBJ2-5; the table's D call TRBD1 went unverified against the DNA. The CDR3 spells CASSDSVPG.